A single sample is the source of the 15 T cell receptor beta chains below, sequenced in a study of T cells after yellow fever vaccination. TCRdb fed the 5' RACE reads into MiXCR, producing one record per CDR3 protein. The sample yields approximately 510,000 distinct CDR3 sequences, just over 20% seen once. The specimen comprised PBMCs, sampled roughly 20 days after the first yellow fever vaccination. These receptors were collected from a man younger than 35 who received the YFV17D yellow fever vaccine.

In this sample, this clonotype turned up a few times. This chain joins TRBV11-2 and TRBJ2-3, with 15 positions matching TRBD2. The germline CDR1 and CDR2 sequences are SGHAT and FQNNGV. J gave up 2 bases and V 4 bases, and 13 bases lay outside the gene matches. The CDR3 extends over 20 amino acids. The CDR3 sequence is CASSSLAGTSGGPSTDTQYF. In nucleotides, the CDR3 is TGTGCCAGCAGCTCCCTCGCAGGGACTAGCGGGGGGCCATCCACAGATACGCAGTATTTT.

This sequence joins TRBV7-3 and TRBJ2-2; the D is unclear. Deletions cut 1 base from V and 5 bases from J, with 8 bases between. Germline lookup yields CDR1 SGHTA and CDR2 FQGTGA. The CDR3 contains 14 residues. CDR3 sequence: CASSLIQDTGELFF. The CDR3 region has the DNA TGTGCCAGCAGCTTAATCCAGGATACCGGGGAGCTGTTTTTT.

Ten or more counts support this clonotype. The V gene is TRBV5-1, the J gene TRBJ2-1; D uncertain. The germline V and J ends were trimmed by 4 bases and 8 bases, with 13 bases remaining between them. This CDR3 is built from 13 residues. Germline V gene sequence: CDR1 SGHRS, CDR2 YFSETQ. Here the CDR3 reads CASSLRSVDEQFF. The CDR3 region has the DNA TGCGCCAGCAGCCTGAGGTCAGTGGATGAGCAGTTCTTC.

This sequence joins TRBV20-1 and TRBJ1-5; D remains ambiguous. This CDR3 contains 14 residues. The V end was cut by 4 bases, the J end by 4 bases, with 14 bases between. Germline V gene lookup returns CDR1 DFQATT and CDR2 SNEGSKA (reference sequence). This chain's CDR3 is CSAIIRQENQPQHF. CDR3 DNA sequence: TGCAGTGCTATTATCCGGCAGGAAAATCAGCCCCAGCATTTT.

Of note for this clonotype: At one end, the junction sequence differs from germline, possibly due to a read error. J is TRBJ1-1 and V is TRBV5-1, with D possibly being TRBD1 (6 bases). CDR1 and CDR2 (germline): SGHRS, YFSETQ. The CDR3 is 14 amino acids. The CDR3 DNA reads as TGCGCCAGCAGCTTCGGGGGGCCGGGCACTGGAGCTTTCTTT. Amino acid sequence: CASSFGGPGTGAFF.

In this sample, this clonotype turned up many times. The genes are TRBV12-3 or TRBV12-4 and TRBJ2-7; D not certain. The CDR3 is 13 amino acids. V lost 6 bases, J lost 2 bases, and 11 bases lay in between. CDR3 amino acids: CASSPLPAYEQYF. The CDR3 nucleotides are TGTGCCAGCAGCCCTCTCCCGGCCTACGAGCAGTACTTC.

This clonotype has more than one count but fewer than ten. The chain recombines TRBV24-1 with TRBJ1-3, with D tentatively TRBD1 (6 bases). The CDR3 length is 14 residues. Deletions cut 9 bases from V and 3 bases from J, with 14 bases between. Germline lookup yields CDR1 KGHDR and CDR2 SFDVKD. The chain's CDR3 is CATDRTEVGNTIYF. The CDR3 nucleotides are TGTGCCACCGACAGGACCGAGGTTGGAAACACCATATATTTT.

The V gene is TRBV7-9, the J gene TRBJ2-3; 8 bases align to TRBD1. CDR1 is SEHNR and CDR2 is FQNEAQ in the germline V gene (reference sequence). The V segment lost 4 bases and the J segment 2 bases; nucleotides outside the gene matches: 8. The CDR3 is 16 amino acids. The chain's CDR3 is CASSSNDRGFTDTQYF. CDR3 sequence (DNA): TGTGCCAGCAGCTCTAATGACAGGGGATTCACAGATACGCAGTATTTT.

This sequence joins TRBV11-2 and TRBJ2-1; 12 bases are a match to TRBD2. Germline-derived CDR1 and CDR2 are SGHAT and FQNNGV. J gave up 10 bases and V 6 bases, and 19 bases lay outside the gene matches. The CDR3 length is 18 residues. The CDR3 DNA reads TGTGCCAGCAGTAGGAAGGGCACAGGACTAGCGGGGCCGATCGAGCAGTTCTTC. Its protein product is CASSRKGTGLAGPIEQFF.

The chain has TRBV5-1 and TRBJ1-1; TRBD1 is a possible D gene (6 bases). V lost 3 bases, J lost 8 bases, and 17 bases lay in between. The CDR3 has 14 residues. Germline V gene sequence: CDR1 SGHRS, CDR2 YFSETQ. The CDR3 region has the DNA TGCGCCAGCAGCTATATAGGGTCCGGGACAGAAGCTTTCTTT. Its protein product is CASSYIGSGTEAFF.

The V call is TRBV20-1, the J call TRBJ2-1; TRBD2 matches at 10 bases. Trimming took 5 bases from V and 0 from J; bases not matched to a gene: 1. Per germline, CDR1 DFQATT and CDR2 SNEGSKA (reference sequence). The CDR3 sequence is 14 residues long. CDR3: CSAQRGGSYNEQFF. The CDR3, as DNA: TGCAGTGCTCAGCGGGGGGGCTCCTACAATGAGCAGTTCTTC.

This clonotype was counted a few times. The V and J genes are TRBV7-9 and TRBJ1-6; 7 positions match TRBD1. The V and J ends lost 6 bases and 6 bases, in that order; junction bases with no gene match: 2. The CDR3 is 13 residues long. From germline, CDR1 is SEHNR and CDR2 FQNEAQ (reference sequence). CDR3 protein: CASRGQLNSPLHF. CDR3 sequence (DNA): TGTGCCAGCAGGGGACAGCTTAATTCACCCCTCCACTTT.

In this sample, this clonotype turned up a few times. The rearrangement uses TRBV4-3 and TRBJ2-3, with D possibly matching TRBD2 (5 bases). V lost 4 bases, J lost 2 bases, and 13 bases lay in between. Germline CDR1 LGHNA, CDR2 YSLEER. The CDR3 is made up of 15 amino acids. Here the CDR3 DNA reads TGCGCCAGCAGCCCGGGCCGGGAACCCACAGATACGCAGTATTTT. Its translation is CASSPGREPTDTQYF.

V and J are TRBV6-1 and TRBJ1-6, with D possibly TRBD1 on 5 matching bases. CDR3 length: 15 residues. V was trimmed by 6 bases and J by 5 bases, leaving 14 bases between them. Germline CDR1 MNHNS, CDR2 SASEGT. The CDR3 DNA is TGTGCCAGCAGCCTTCCGGGACGAGATAATTCACCCCTCCACTTT. Translating gives CASSLPGRDNSPLHF.

The chain employs TRBV29-1 and TRBJ1-6; 9 bases are a match to TRBD1. There are 16 residues in the CDR3. CDR1 is SQVTM and CDR2 is ANQGSEA in the germline V gene. The V gene end was trimmed by 0 bases and the J gene end by 5 bases; junction bases not matched to a gene: 5. CDR3: CSVEDPRDRDNSPLHF. CDR3 DNA sequence: TGCAGCGTTGAAGACCCCCGGGACAGGGATAATTCACCCCTCCACTTT.